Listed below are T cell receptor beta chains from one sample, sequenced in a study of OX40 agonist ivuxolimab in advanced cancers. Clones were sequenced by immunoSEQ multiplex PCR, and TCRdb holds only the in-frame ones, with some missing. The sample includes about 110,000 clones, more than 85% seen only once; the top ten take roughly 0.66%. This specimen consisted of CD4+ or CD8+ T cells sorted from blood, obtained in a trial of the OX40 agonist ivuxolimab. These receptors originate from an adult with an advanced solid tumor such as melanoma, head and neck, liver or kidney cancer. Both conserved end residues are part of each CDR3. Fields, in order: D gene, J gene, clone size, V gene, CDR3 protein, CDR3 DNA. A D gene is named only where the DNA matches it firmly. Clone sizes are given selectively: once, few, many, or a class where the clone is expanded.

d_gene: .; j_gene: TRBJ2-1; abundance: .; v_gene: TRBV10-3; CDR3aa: CASQDEISQFF; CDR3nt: TGTGCCAGCCAGGACGAGATCAGTCAGTTCTTC
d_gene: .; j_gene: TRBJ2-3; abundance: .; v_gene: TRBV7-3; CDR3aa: CASSPRPTDTQYF; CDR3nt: TGTGCCAGCAGCCCGAGACCCACAGATACGCAGTATTTT
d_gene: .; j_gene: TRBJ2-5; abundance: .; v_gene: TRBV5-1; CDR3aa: CASSLTGLQETQYF; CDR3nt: TGCGCCAGCAGCTTGACAGGGTTACAAGAGACCCAGTACTTC
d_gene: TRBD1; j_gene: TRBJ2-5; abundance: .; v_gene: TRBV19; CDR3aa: CASSTGQGRETQYF; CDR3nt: TGTGCCAGTAGTACGGGACAGGGAAGAGAGACCCAGTACTTC
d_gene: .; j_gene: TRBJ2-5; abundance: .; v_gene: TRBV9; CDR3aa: CASSVAGGASQETQYF; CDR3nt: TGTGCCAGCAGCGTAGCTGGGGGGGCTTCGCAAGAGACCCAGTACTTC
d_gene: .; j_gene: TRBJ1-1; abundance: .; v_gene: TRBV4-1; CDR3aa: CASGDTRDISFF; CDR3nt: TGCGCCAGCGGCGACACGAGGGACATTTCTTTCTTT
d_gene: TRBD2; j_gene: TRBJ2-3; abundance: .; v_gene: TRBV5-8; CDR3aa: CASSLGLAGGPDTQYF; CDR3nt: TGTGCCAGCAGCTTAGGACTAGCGGGGGGGCCAGATACGCAGTATTTT
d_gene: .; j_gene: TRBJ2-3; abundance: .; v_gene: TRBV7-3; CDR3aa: CASSLTGGGRDTQYF; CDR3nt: TGTGCCAGCAGCTTAACCGGCGGAGGGCGTGATACGCAGTATTTT
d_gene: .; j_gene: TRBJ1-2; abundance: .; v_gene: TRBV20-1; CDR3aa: CSASHGYTF; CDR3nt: TGCAGTGCTAGCCATGGCTACACCTTC
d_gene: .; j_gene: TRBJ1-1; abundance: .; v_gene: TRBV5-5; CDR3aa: CASSLGRYRDTEAFF; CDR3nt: TGTGCCAGCAGCTTAGGTAGATACAGGGACACTGAAGCTTTCTTT
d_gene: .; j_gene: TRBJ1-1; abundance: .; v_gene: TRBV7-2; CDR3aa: CASSLDSRVDTEAFF; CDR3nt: TGTGCCAGCAGCTTAGACTCGAGGGTGGACACTGAAGCTTTCTTT
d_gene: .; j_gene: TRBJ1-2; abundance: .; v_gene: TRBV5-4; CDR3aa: CASSLVPGNGYTF; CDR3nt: TGTGCCAGCAGCTTGGTTCCCGGGAATGGCTACACCTTC
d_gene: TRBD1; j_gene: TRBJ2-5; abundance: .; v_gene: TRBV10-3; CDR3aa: CAISGTGGAGETQYF; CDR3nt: TGTGCCATCAGCGGGACAGGAGGGGCAGGAGAGACCCAGTACTTC
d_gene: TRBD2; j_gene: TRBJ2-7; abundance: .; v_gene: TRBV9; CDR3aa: CASSAGLAGGPGEQYF; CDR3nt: TGTGCCAGCAGCGCCGGACTAGCGGGAGGGCCGGGGGAGCAGTACTTC
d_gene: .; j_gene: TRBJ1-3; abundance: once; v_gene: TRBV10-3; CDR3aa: CAISEGAGNTIYF; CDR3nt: TGTGCCATCAGTGAGGGGGCCGGTAACACCATATATTTT
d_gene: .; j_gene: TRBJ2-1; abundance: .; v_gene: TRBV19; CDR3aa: CASSMEGAHNEQFF; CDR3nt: TGTGCCAGTAGTATGGAGGGGGCCCACAATGAGCAGTTCTTC
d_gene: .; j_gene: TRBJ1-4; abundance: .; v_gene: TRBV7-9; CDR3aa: CASSWTGEKLFF; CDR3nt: TGTGCCAGCAGCTGGACGGGTGAAAAACTGTTTTTT
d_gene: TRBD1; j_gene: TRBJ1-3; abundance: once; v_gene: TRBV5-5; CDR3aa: CASSLAGQGSRNTIYF; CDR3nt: TGTGCCAGCAGCTTGGCAGGACAGGGGTCGAGGAACACCATATATTTT
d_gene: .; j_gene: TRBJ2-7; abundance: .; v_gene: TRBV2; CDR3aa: CASSEMRWDGEQYF; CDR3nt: TGTGCCAGCAGTGAAATGAGGTGGGACGGCGAGCAGTACTTC
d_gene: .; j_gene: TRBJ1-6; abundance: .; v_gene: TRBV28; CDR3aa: CASSLAAQGPPHSIF; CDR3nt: TGTGCCAGCAGTTTGGCAGCACAGGGACCCCCTCACTCAATCTTT
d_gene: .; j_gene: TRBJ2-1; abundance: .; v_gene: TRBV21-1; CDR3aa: CASSSRGDNEQFF; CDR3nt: TGTGCCAGCAGCAGCCGGGGCGACAATGAGCAGTTCTTC
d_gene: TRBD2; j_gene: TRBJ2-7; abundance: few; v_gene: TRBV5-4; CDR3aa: CASSLATSGYTPYEQYF; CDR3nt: TGTGCCAGCAGCTTGGCCACTAGCGGGTACACCCCCTACGAGCAGTACTTC
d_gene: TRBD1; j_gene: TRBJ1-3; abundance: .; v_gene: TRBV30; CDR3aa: CAWSADRAIYF; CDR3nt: TGTGCCTGGAGCGCTGACAGGGCCATATATTTT
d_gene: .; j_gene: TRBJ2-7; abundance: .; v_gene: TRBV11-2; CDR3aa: CASSIDGQWGYEQYF; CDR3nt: TGTGCCAGCAGCATCGACGGCCAGTGGGGCTACGAGCAGTACTTC
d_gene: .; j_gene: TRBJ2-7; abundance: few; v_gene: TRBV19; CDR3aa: CASSIGTARGEQYF; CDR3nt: TGTGCCAGTAGTATAGGGACAGCAAGAGGCGAGCAGTACTTC
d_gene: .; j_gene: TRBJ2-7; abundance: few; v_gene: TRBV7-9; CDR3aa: CASSPTVYASEQYF; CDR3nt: TGTGCCAGCAGCCCCACGGTATACGCCTCCGAGCAGTACTTC
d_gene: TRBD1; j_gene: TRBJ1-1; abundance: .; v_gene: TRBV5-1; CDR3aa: CASSLNRYPGGTMNTEAFF; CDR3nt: TGCGCCAGCAGCTTGAACCGCTATCCAGGGGGCACAATGAACACTGAAGCTTTCTTT
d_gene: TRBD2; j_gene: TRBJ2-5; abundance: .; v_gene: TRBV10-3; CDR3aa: CASGGLAGQQETQYF; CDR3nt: TGTGCCAGCGGTGGACTAGCGGGGCAACAAGAGACCCAGTACTTC
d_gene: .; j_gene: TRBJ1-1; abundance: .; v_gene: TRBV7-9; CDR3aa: CASSLVSTEAFF; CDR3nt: TGTGCCAGCAGCTTAGTATCCACTGAAGCTTTCTTT
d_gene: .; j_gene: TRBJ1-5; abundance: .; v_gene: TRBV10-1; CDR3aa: CASSHSLNQPQHF; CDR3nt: TGCGCCAGCAGCCACAGCCTTAATCAGCCCCAGCATTTT